Listed below are T cell receptor beta chains from one sample, sequenced in a study of CD8 T cells in Susac syndrome. TCRdb passed the immunoSEQ multiplex PCR reads through MiXCR, listing each CDR3 protein once. The sample lists 95,000 to 150,000 distinct CDR3 sequences, around 94% occurring once. The sample taken for sequencing was CD8+ T cells from PBMCs. These receptors came from a human donor with Susac syndrome. Each CDR3 is given with its conserved first and last residue. A D gene is named only where the DNA matches it firmly. Some rows have no size entry. The others give once, few or many, or a class for an expanded clone.

clone_size: .; d_call: TRBD2; v_call: TRBV7-6; j_call: TRBJ2-1; cdr3_nt: TGTGCCAGCAGCACAAGCGGGGGGGACAATGAGCAGTTCTTC; cdr3_aa: CASSTSGGDNEQFF
clone_size: .; d_call: .; v_call: TRBV27; j_call: TRBJ1-1; cdr3_nt: TGTGCCAGCAGCCAAGGAGGAGGAGCGAACACTGAAGCTTTCTTT; cdr3_aa: CASSQGGGANTEAFF
clone_size: .; d_call: TRBD1; v_call: TRBV7-2; j_call: TRBJ2-1; cdr3_nt: TGTGCCAGCAGCCCGCCGACAGGGAGCTCCTACAATGAGCAGTTCTTC; cdr3_aa: CASSPPTGSSYNEQFF
clone_size: .; d_call: TRBD2; v_call: TRBV3-1; j_call: TRBJ2-5; cdr3_nt: TGTGCCAGCAGCCCGCGGAGAGCGGGGGCTAGGCGTGAAGAGACCCAGTACTTC; cdr3_aa: CASSPRRAGARREETQYF
clone_size: .; d_call: TRBD2; v_call: TRBV25-1; j_call: TRBJ2-1; cdr3_nt: TGTGCCAGCAGTGGGCGGGGGGGGTACAATGAGCAGTTCTTC; cdr3_aa: CASSGRGGYNEQFF
clone_size: .; d_call: .; v_call: TRBV3-1; j_call: TRBJ2-1; cdr3_nt: TGTGCCAGCAGCCAAGATCGGATCGGGATGATCTACAATGAGCAGTTCTTC; cdr3_aa: CASSQDRIGMIYNEQFF
clone_size: .; d_call: .; v_call: TRBV7-6; j_call: TRBJ1-1; cdr3_nt: TGTGCCAGCAGCCCCCCGGGATGGGACGAAGCTTTCTTT; cdr3_aa: CASSPPGWDEAFF
clone_size: .; d_call: .; v_call: TRBV7-2; j_call: TRBJ2-3; cdr3_nt: TGTGCCAGCCAATGGGTAGAATCAGGCACAGATACGCAGTATTTT; cdr3_aa: CASQWVESGTDTQYF
clone_size: .; d_call: TRBD1; v_call: TRBV4-1; j_call: TRBJ2-5; cdr3_nt: TGCGCCAGCAGCCAAGTGGCAGGGGGCTATGAGACCCAGTACTTC; cdr3_aa: CASSQVAGGYETQYF
clone_size: .; d_call: TRBD1; v_call: TRBV9; j_call: TRBJ2-2; cdr3_nt: TGTGCCAGCAGCGCCCGACAGGGGGCTGCCGGGGAGCTGTTTTTT; cdr3_aa: CASSARQGAAGELFF
clone_size: .; d_call: .; v_call: TRBV29-1; j_call: TRBJ1-5; cdr3_nt: TGCAGCGTTTCTGGGGGCGATCAGCCCCAGCATTTT; cdr3_aa: CSVSGGDQPQHF
clone_size: .; d_call: .; v_call: TRBV3-1; j_call: TRBJ2-2; cdr3_nt: TGTGCCAGCAGCCAATCCGTCGGAAACACCGGGGAGCTGTTTTTT; cdr3_aa: CASSQSVGNTGELFF
clone_size: .; d_call: .; v_call: TRBV6-1; j_call: TRBJ1-5; cdr3_nt: TGTGCCAGTACAACGGGGGGGTCCGGTCAGCCCCAGCATTTT; cdr3_aa: CASTTGGSGQPQHF
clone_size: .; d_call: .; v_call: TRBV7-9; j_call: TRBJ2-3; cdr3_nt: TGTGCCAGCATCCCGCTGGGTGGCACAGATACGCAGTATTTT; cdr3_aa: CASIPLGGTDTQYF
clone_size: once; d_call: TRBD1; v_call: TRBV14; j_call: TRBJ2-1; cdr3_nt: TGTGCCAGCAGCCACCCCGGGACAGGCCGAGAGCAGTTCTTC; cdr3_aa: CASSHPGTGREQFF
clone_size: .; d_call: TRBD2; v_call: TRBV24-1; j_call: TRBJ2-2; cdr3_nt: TGTGCCACCAGTGGCAGCGGGGGGGCCGGGAACACCGGGGAGCTGTTTTTT; cdr3_aa: CATSGSGGAGNTGELFF
clone_size: .; d_call: TRBD1; v_call: TRBV7-8; j_call: TRBJ2-7; cdr3_nt: TGTGCCAGCAGCCTCCGGGACAGGGGAATCTACGAGCAGTACTTC; cdr3_aa: CASSLRDRGIYEQYF
clone_size: .; d_call: .; v_call: TRBV7-2; j_call: TRBJ2-4; cdr3_nt: TGTGCCAGCAGCTTAGCGCAGCTGGGCAACCCCATTCAGTACTTC; cdr3_aa: CASSLAQLGNPIQYF
clone_size: .; d_call: .; v_call: TRBV5-1; j_call: TRBJ1-6; cdr3_nt: TGCGCCAGCAGCTTGGAAGGGATAGGATCACCCCTCCACTTT; cdr3_aa: CASSLEGIGSPLHF
clone_size: .; d_call: TRBD1; v_call: TRBV10-3; j_call: TRBJ1-3; cdr3_nt: TGTGCCATCAGGGACCGGGACAGTGGAAACACCATATATTTT; cdr3_aa: CAIRDRDSGNTIYF
clone_size: .; d_call: .; v_call: TRBV9; j_call: TRBJ1-1; cdr3_nt: TGTGCCAGCAGCGTAGGTCAGGGCCCAAAGGCTTTCTTT; cdr3_aa: CASSVGQGPKAFF
clone_size: .; d_call: .; v_call: TRBV7-6; j_call: TRBJ2-2; cdr3_nt: TGTGCCAGCAGCTTAGGGGCAGGACTCCCTCCCGGGGAGCTGTTTTTT; cdr3_aa: CASSLGAGLPPGELFF
clone_size: .; d_call: TRBD1; v_call: TRBV4-3; j_call: TRBJ2-7; cdr3_nt: TGCGCCAGCAGCCAGTGGACAGGGGGCATGGGCGAGCAGTACTTC; cdr3_aa: CASSQWTGGMGEQYF
clone_size: .; d_call: TRBD2; v_call: TRBV27; j_call: TRBJ2-1; cdr3_nt: TGTGCCAGCAGTGAGGGACTAGCTATGGATGAGCAGTTCTTC; cdr3_aa: CASSEGLAMDEQFF
clone_size: .; d_call: .; v_call: TRBV7-9; j_call: TRBJ2-1; cdr3_nt: TGTGCCAGCAATGAACTTGAGAATGAGCAGTTCTTC; cdr3_aa: CASNELENEQFF
clone_size: .; d_call: .; v_call: TRBV4-2; j_call: TRBJ2-2; cdr3_nt: TGTGCCAGCAGCCAAGAACAGGGAGGTCGACCCGGGGAGCTGTTTTTT; cdr3_aa: CASSQEQGGRPGELFF
clone_size: .; d_call: .; v_call: TRBV29-1; j_call: TRBJ2-3; cdr3_nt: TGCAGCGTTGAAGAGAGGGCAAACTCCGGAGATACGCAGTATTTT; cdr3_aa: CSVEERANSGDTQYF
clone_size: .; d_call: .; v_call: TRBV27; j_call: TRBJ1-1; cdr3_nt: TGTGCCAGCAGTTTATCGGGGGGCTTGGACACTGAAGCTTTCTTT; cdr3_aa: CASSLSGGLDTEAFF
clone_size: .; d_call: TRBD2; v_call: TRBV6-5; j_call: TRBJ2-3; cdr3_nt: TGTGCCAGCATTCCTCTAGCGGGGGGGACCACAGATACGCAGTATTTT; cdr3_aa: CASIPLAGGTTDTQYF
clone_size: .; d_call: .; v_call: TRBV7-9; j_call: TRBJ2-5; cdr3_nt: TGTGCCAGCAGCTTTTCTAGGACCGGGGCGAAAGAGGCCCAGTACTTC; cdr3_aa: CASSFSRTGAKEAQYF
clone_size: once; d_call: TRBD2; v_call: TRBV20-1; j_call: TRBJ2-7; cdr3_nt: TGCAGTGTTACCAGCCGGCGGGGGGTCTACGAGCAGTACTTC; cdr3_aa: CSVTSRRGVYEQYF
clone_size: .; d_call: .; v_call: TRBV9; j_call: TRBJ1-2; cdr3_nt: TGTGCCAGCAGCGGCCCCGGTTGGCAGATTCGAAATGGCTACACCTTC; cdr3_aa: CASSGPGWQIRNGYTF
clone_size: .; d_call: .; v_call: TRBV29-1; j_call: TRBJ2-5; cdr3_nt: TGCAGCGTTCAGGGCGCGGCAGGACCGAATAAAGAGACCCAGTACTTC; cdr3_aa: CSVQGAAGPNKETQYF
clone_size: .; d_call: .; v_call: TRBV2; j_call: TRBJ1-6; cdr3_nt: TGTGCCAGCCCCAGGGAAGATAATTCACCCCTCCACTTT; cdr3_aa: CASPREDNSPLHF
clone_size: once; d_call: TRBD1; v_call: TRBV4-1; j_call: TRBJ1-2; cdr3_nt: TGCGCCAGCAGCCAACGACAGGGTCCCAACTATGGCTACACCTTC; cdr3_aa: CASSQRQGPNYGYTF
clone_size: .; d_call: .; v_call: TRBV18; j_call: TRBJ2-7; cdr3_nt: TGTGCCAGCTCACCCCGCGGACATCCCTACGAGCAGTACTTC; cdr3_aa: CASSPRGHPYEQYF
clone_size: .; d_call: .; v_call: TRBV27; j_call: TRBJ2-7; cdr3_nt: TGTGCCAGCAGTTTAAACGGGGGTCCCACCTACGAGCAGTACTTC; cdr3_aa: CASSLNGGPTYEQYF
clone_size: .; d_call: .; v_call: TRBV24-1; j_call: TRBJ2-1; cdr3_nt: TGTGCCACCAGTGATACGGACAGCAAGGGTGCTAATTACAATGAGCAGTTCTTC; cdr3_aa: CATSDTDSKGANYNEQFF
clone_size: few; d_call: TRBD1; v_call: TRBV9; j_call: TRBJ2-3; cdr3_nt: TGTGCCAGCAGCCAGGGGGACACAGATACGCAGTATTTT; cdr3_aa: CASSQGDTDTQYF
clone_size: .; d_call: TRBD1; v_call: TRBV6-4; j_call: TRBJ1-2; cdr3_nt: TGTGTCAGGACAGGACGAAACTATGGCTACACCTTC; cdr3_aa: CVRTGRNYGYTF
clone_size: .; d_call: .; v_call: TRBV4-3; j_call: TRBJ2-2; cdr3_nt: TGCGCCAGCAGCCAAGATCGAACCATCAACACCGGGGAGCTGTTTTTT; cdr3_aa: CASSQDRTINTGELFF
clone_size: once; d_call: .; v_call: TRBV5-1; j_call: TRBJ2-1; cdr3_nt: TGCGCCAGCAGCTTGACGGGGGCGCCCGGGGTCAATGAGCAGTTCTTC; cdr3_aa: CASSLTGAPGVNEQFF
clone_size: .; d_call: .; v_call: TRBV5-4; j_call: TRBJ2-7; cdr3_nt: TGTGCCAGCAGCTTCGGGGCAGTCTCCTACGAGCAGTACTTC; cdr3_aa: CASSFGAVSYEQYF
clone_size: .; d_call: TRBD1; v_call: TRBV5-4; j_call: TRBJ1-2; cdr3_nt: TGTGCCAGCAACCCCCGGGGACAGGGGGGCTATGGCTACACCTTC; cdr3_aa: CASNPRGQGGYGYTF
clone_size: .; d_call: .; v_call: TRBV9; j_call: TRBJ1-2; cdr3_nt: TGTGCCAGCAGCGTAGGTGGGGCCAGCTATGGCTACACCTTC; cdr3_aa: CASSVGGASYGYTF
clone_size: few; d_call: .; v_call: TRBV29-1; j_call: TRBJ2-7; cdr3_nt: TGCAGCGTTGTTGAGGATTCCAGGGCCTACGAGCAGTACTTC; cdr3_aa: CSVVEDSRAYEQYF
clone_size: .; d_call: .; v_call: TRBV29-1; j_call: TRBJ1-1; cdr3_nt: TGCAGCGTTGAAGATCGGACCCAGGGTTACACTGAAGCTTTCTTT; cdr3_aa: CSVEDRTQGYTEAFF
clone_size: once; d_call: .; v_call: TRBV12-3/TRBV12-4; j_call: TRBJ1-1; cdr3_nt: TGTGCCAGCAGTCCCCCCCGTATGGCGAACACTGAAGCTTTCTTT; cdr3_aa: CASSPPRMANTEAFF
clone_size: .; d_call: .; v_call: TRBV25-1; j_call: TRBJ1-4; cdr3_nt: TGTGCCAGCAGTGAGGGCAGAACGAATGAAAAACTGTTTTTT; cdr3_aa: CASSEGRTNEKLFF
clone_size: .; d_call: .; v_call: TRBV6-1; j_call: TRBJ2-7; cdr3_nt: TGTGCCAGCAGTGCCACAAGCTACGAGCAGTACTTC; cdr3_aa: CASSATSYEQYF
clone_size: .; d_call: TRBD1; v_call: TRBV19; j_call: TRBJ1-1; cdr3_nt: TGTGCCAGTAGTTCACAGGGGCCCACTGAAGCTTTCTTT; cdr3_aa: CASSSQGPTEAFF
clone_size: .; d_call: TRBD2; v_call: TRBV3-1; j_call: TRBJ2-3; cdr3_nt: TGTGCCAGCAGCTCCTCGGGACTAGCGTATGGGGATACGCAGTATTTT; cdr3_aa: CASSSSGLAYGDTQYF
clone_size: once; d_call: .; v_call: TRBV5-6; j_call: TRBJ2-5; cdr3_nt: TGTGCCAGCAGCTTTCGGAAGGGATACCAAGAGACCCAGTACTTC; cdr3_aa: CASSFRKGYQETQYF
clone_size: .; d_call: .; v_call: TRBV12-3/TRBV12-4; j_call: TRBJ2-7; cdr3_nt: TGTGCCAGCAACCCTAGTTGGGGGCCCTCCTACGAGCAGTACTTC; cdr3_aa: CASNPSWGPSYEQYF
clone_size: .; d_call: .; v_call: TRBV14; j_call: TRBJ1-2; cdr3_nt: TGTGCCAGCAGCCTTCAAGGGGGTAGGGGAGGCTACACCTTC; cdr3_aa: CASSLQGGRGGYTF
clone_size: .; d_call: .; v_call: TRBV4-1; j_call: TRBJ1-5; cdr3_nt: TGCGCCAGCAGCCAAGATCGGAGGCCGTCTCAGCCCCAGCATTTT; cdr3_aa: CASSQDRRPSQPQHF
clone_size: .; d_call: .; v_call: TRBV27; j_call: TRBJ2-7; cdr3_nt: TGTGCCAGCAGGGGACGCTCCTACGAGCAGTACTTC; cdr3_aa: CASRGRSYEQYF
clone_size: few; d_call: TRBD1; v_call: TRBV4-1; j_call: TRBJ1-6; cdr3_nt: TGCGCCAGCCTCGGGACAGGGGGCAGGTCCCTCCACTTT; cdr3_aa: CASLGTGGRSLHF
clone_size: .; d_call: TRBD1; v_call: TRBV20-1; j_call: TRBJ2-7; cdr3_nt: TGCAGTGCTAGGGGGACAGATGTGACCTACGAGCAGTACTTC; cdr3_aa: CSARGTDVTYEQYF
clone_size: .; d_call: .; v_call: TRBV5-6; j_call: TRBJ2-3; cdr3_nt: TGTGCCAGCAGCCGGAAAAAGACGCGCCTGTATTTT; cdr3_aa: CASSRKKTRLYF